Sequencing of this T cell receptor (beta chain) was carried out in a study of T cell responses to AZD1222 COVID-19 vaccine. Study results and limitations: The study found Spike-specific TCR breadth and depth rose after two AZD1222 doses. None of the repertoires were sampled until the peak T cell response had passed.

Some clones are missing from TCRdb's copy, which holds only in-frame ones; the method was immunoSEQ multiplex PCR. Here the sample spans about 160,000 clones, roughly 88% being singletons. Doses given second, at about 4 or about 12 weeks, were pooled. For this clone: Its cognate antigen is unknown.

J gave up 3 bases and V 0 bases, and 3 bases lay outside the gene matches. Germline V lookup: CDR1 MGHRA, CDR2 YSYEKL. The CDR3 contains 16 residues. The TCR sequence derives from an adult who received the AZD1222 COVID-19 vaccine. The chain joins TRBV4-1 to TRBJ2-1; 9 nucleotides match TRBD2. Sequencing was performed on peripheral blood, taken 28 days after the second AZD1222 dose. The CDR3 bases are TGCGCCAGCAGCCAAGAACGCGGGGGGGACTACAATGAGCAGTTCTTC. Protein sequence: CASSQERGGDYNEQFF.